The T cell receptor beta chain under discussion was sequenced for a study of T cells after yellow fever vaccination. Template switching by 5'RACE produced TCR cDNA, adding a universal primer site and UMIs. Via MiXCR, TCRdb re-called the 5' RACE reads, giving one row per CDR3 protein. This table holds around 550,000 distinct CDR3 sequences, approximately 21% found once. Per the germline V gene, CDR1 is SGHNT and CDR2 is YYREEE (reference sequence). Trimming left V 4 bases short and J 3 bases short, with 14 bases between. This CDR3 region has 15 residues. Study results and limitations: Clonotypes appearing in both CD4 and CD8 compartments existed, and their share was small. Booster samples showed a return of most primary-vaccination clones (around 96% CD4, approximately 90% CD8). Peaking faster, on day 5 versus 15, the secondary response was nonetheless weaker.

Concerning this clonotype: Its target is unknown.

The specimen was PBMCs, collected 15 days after the yellow fever booster vaccination. This receptor was taken from a young man who received the YFV17D yellow fever vaccine. The V and J genes are TRBV5-4 and TRBJ2-1; D gene ambiguous. The CDR3 spells CASSIATALYNEQFF. The DNA of the CDR3 is TGTGCCAGCAGCATAGCTACAGCCCTCTACAATGAGCAGTTCTTC. Variable domain in full (rest from reference TRBV5-4 and TRBJ2-1): ETGVTQSPTHLIKTRGQQVTLRCSSQSGHNTVSWYQQALGQGPQFIFQYYREEENGRGNFPPRFSGLQFPNYSSELNVNALELDDSALYLCASSIATALYNEQFFGPGTRLTVL.